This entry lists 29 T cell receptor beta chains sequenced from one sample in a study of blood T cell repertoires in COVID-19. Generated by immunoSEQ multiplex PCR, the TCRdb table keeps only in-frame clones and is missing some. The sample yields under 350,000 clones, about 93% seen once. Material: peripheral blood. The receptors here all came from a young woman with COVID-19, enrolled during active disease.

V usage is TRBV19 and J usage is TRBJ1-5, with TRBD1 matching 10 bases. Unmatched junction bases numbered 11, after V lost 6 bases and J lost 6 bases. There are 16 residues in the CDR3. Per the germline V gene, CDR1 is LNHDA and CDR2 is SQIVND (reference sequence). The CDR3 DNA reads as TGTGCCAGTAGACCTTCCGGGACAGGGGTAGGTCAGCCCCAGCATTTT. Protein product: CASRPSGTGVGQPQHF.

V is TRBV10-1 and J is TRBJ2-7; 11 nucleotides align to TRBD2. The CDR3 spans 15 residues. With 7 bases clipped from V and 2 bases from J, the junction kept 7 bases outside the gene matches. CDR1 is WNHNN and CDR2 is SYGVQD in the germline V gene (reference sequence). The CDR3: CASTPGTSGPYEQYF. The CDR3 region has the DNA TGCGCCAGCACCCCCGGGACTAGCGGCCCCTACGAGCAGTACTTC.

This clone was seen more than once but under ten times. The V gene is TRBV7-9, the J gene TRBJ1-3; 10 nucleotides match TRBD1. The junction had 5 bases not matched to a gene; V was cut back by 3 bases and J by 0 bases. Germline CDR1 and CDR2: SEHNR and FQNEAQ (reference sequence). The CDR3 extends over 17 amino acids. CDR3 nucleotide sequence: TGTGCCAGCAGCTTCGGGACAGGGGCTTCCTCTGGAAACACCATATATTTT. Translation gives CASSFGTGASSGNTIYF.

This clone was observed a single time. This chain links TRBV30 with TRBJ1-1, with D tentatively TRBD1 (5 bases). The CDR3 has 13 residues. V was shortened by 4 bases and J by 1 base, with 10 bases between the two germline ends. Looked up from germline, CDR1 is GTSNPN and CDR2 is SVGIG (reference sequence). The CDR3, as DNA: TGTGCCTGGAACCCCGGGGGGAACACTGAAGCTTTCTTT. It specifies CAWNPGGNTEAFF. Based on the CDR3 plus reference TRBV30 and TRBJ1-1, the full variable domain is SQTIHQWPATLVQPVGSPLSLECTVEGTSNPNLYWYRQAAGRGLQLLFYSVGIGQISSEVPQNLSASRPQDRQFILSSKKLLLSDSGFYLCAWNPGGNTEAFFGQGTRLTVV.

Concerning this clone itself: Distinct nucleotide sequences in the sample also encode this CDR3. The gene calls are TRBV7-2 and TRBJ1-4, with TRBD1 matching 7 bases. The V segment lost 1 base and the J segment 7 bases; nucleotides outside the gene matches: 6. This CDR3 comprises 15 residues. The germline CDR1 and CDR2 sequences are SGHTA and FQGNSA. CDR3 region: CASSLETGLGEKLFF. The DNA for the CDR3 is TGTGCCAGCAGCTTAGAGACAGGGCTAGGTGAAAAACTGTTTTTT.

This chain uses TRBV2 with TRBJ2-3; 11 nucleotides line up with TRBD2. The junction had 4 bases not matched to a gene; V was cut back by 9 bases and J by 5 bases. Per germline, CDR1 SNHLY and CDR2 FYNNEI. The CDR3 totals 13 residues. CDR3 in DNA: TGTGCCAGACTAGCGGGAGTAGGAGATACGCAGTATTTT. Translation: CARLAGVGDTQYF.

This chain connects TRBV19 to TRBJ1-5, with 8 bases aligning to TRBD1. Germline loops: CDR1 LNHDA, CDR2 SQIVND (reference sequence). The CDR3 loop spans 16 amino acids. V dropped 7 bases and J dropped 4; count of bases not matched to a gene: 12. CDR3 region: CASTILRGRANQPQHF. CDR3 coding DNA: TGTGCCAGTACCATTCTCAGGGGGCGCGCAAATCAGCCCCAGCATTTT.

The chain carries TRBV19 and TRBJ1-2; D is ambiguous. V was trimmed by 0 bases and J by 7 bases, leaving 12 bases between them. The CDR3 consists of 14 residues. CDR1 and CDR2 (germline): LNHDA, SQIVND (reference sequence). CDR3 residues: CASSIERGRSGYTF. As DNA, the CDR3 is TGTGCCAGTAGTATAGAGCGGGGTAGAAGTGGCTACACCTTC.

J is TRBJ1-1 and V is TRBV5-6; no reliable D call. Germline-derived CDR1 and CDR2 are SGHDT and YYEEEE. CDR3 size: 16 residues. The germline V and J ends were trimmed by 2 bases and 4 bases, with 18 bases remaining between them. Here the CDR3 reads CASSFARLLGTTEAFF. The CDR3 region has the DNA TGTGCCAGCAGCTTCGCCAGGCTCTTGGGTACCACTGAAGCTTTCTTT. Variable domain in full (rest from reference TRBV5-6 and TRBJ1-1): DAGVTQSPTHLIKTRGQQVTLRCSPKSGHDTVSWYQQALGQGPQFIFQYYEEEERQRGNFPDRFSGHQFPNYSSELNVNALLLGDSALYLCASSFARLLGTTEAFFGQGTRLTVV.

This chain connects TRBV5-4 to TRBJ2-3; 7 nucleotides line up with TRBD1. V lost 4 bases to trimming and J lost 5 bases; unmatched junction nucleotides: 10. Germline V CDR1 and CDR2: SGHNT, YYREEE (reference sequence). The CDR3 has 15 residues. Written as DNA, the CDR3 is TGTGCCAGCAGCCCGCTAGGGCAGGGGGAAGATACGCAGTATTTT. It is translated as CASSPLGQGEDTQYF.

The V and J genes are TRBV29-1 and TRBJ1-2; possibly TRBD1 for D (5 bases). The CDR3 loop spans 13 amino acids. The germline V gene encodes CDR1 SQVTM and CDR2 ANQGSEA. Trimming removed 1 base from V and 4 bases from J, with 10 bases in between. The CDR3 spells CSVEVDITYGYTF. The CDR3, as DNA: TGCAGCGTTGAAGTGGACATTACCTATGGCTACACCTTC.

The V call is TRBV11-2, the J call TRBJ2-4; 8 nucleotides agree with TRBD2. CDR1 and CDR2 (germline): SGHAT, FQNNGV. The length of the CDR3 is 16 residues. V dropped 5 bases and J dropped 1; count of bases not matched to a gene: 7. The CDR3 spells CASSRTTGGAKNIQYF. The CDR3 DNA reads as TGTGCCAGCAGCAGAACTACGGGAGGGGCCAAAAACATTCAGTACTTC.

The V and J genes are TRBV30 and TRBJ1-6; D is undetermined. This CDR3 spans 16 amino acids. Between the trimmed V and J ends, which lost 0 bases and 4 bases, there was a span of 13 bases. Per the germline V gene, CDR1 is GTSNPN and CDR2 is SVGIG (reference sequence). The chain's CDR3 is CAWSVLGGEYNSPLHF. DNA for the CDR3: TGTGCCTGGAGTGTATTGGGAGGAGAGTATAATTCACCCCTCCACTTT.

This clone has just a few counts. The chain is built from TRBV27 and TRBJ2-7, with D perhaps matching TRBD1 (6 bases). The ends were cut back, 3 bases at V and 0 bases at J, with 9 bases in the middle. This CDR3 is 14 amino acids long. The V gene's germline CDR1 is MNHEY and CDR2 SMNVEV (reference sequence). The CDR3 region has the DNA TGTGCCAGCAGTTTTTTGACAGGCTCCTACGAGCAGTACTTC. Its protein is CASSFLTGSYEQYF.

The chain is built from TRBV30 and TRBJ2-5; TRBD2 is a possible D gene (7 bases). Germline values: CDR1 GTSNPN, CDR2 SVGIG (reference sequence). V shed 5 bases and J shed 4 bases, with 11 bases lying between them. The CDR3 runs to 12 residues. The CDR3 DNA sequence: TGTGCCTGGGGGAGGGGGAGAGAGACCCAGTACTTC. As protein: CAWGRGRETQYF.

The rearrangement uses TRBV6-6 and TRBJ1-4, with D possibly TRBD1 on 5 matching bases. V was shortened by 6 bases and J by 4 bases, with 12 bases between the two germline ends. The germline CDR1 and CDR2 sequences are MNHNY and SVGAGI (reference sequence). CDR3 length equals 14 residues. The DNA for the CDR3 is TGTGCCAGCAGCCAGCGACAGTTTAATGAAAAACTGTTTTTT. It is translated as CASSQRQFNEKLFF.

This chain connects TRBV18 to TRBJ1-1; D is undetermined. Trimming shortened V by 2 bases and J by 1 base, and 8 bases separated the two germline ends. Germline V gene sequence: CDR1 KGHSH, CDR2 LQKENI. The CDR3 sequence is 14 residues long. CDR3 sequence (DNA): TGTGCCAGCTCACCAGCCGGCGGGAACACTGAAGCTTTCTTT. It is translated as CASSPAGGNTEAFF.

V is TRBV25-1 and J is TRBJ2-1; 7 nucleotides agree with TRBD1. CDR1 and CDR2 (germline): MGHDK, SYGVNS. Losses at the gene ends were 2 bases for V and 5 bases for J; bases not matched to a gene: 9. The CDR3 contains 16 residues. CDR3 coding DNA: TGTGCCAGCAGTGAACAAAGGGGGCGAATGGACAATGAGCAGTTCTTC. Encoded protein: CASSEQRGRMDNEQFF.

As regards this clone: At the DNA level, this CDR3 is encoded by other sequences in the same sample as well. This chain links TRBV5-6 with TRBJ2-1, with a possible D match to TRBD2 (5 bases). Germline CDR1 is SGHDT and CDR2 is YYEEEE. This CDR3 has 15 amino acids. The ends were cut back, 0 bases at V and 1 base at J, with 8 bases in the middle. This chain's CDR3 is CASSLVSGSYNEQFF. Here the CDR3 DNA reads TGTGCCAGCAGCTTGGTGTCGGGATCCTACAATGAGCAGTTCTTC.

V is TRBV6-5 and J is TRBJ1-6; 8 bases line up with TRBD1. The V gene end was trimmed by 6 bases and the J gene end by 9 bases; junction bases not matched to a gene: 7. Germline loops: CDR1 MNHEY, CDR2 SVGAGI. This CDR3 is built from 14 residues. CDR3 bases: TGTGCCAGCAGGCGGACAGGGCCGGGTTCACCCCTCCACTTT. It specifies CASRRTGPGSPLHF.

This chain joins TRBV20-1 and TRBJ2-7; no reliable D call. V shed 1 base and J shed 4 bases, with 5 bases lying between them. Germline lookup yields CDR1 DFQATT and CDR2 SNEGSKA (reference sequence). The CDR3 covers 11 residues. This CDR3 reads CSARGEYEQYF. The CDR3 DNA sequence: TGCAGTGCTAGAGGCGAATACGAGCAGTACTTC.

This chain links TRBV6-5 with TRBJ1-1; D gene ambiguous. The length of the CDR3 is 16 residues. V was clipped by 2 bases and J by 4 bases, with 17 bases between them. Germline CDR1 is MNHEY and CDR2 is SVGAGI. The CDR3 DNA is TGTGCCAGCAGTTACCTGAGCGGGAGGGAGGGCACTGAAGCTTTCTTT. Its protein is CASSYLSGREGTEAFF.

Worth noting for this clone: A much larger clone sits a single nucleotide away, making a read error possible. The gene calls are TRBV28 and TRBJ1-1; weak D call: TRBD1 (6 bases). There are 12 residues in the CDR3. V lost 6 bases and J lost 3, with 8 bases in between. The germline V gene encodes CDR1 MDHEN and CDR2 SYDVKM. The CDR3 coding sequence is TGTGCCAGCAGCTCAGGGGACACTGAAGCTTTCTTT. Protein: CASSSGDTEAFF.

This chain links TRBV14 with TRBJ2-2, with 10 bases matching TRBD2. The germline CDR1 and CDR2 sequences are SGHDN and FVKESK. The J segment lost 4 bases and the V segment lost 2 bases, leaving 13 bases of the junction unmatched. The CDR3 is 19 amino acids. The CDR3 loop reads CASSQPPSGLAEITGELFF. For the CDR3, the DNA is TGTGCCAGCAGCCAACCTCCCTCCGGACTAGCGGAGATCACCGGGGAGCTGTTTTTT.

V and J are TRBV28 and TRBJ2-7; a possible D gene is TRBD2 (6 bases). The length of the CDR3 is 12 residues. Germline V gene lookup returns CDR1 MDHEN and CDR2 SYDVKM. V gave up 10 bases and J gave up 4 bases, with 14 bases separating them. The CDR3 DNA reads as TGTGCCACGTCGCTAGGACTATACGAGCAGTACTTC. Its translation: CATSLGLYEQYF.

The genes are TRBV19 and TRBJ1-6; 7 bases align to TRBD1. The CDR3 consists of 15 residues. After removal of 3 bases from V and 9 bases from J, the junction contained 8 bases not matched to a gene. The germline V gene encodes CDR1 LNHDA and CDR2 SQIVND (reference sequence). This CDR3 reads CASSMGTADFSPLHF. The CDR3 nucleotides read TGTGCCAGTAGTATGGGGACAGCCGATTTTTCACCCCTCCACTTT.

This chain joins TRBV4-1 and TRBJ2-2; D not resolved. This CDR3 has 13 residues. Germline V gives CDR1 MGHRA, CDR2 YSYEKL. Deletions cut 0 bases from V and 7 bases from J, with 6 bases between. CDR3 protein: CASSQEGVGELFF. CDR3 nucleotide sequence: TGCGCCAGCAGCCAAGAGGGCGTCGGGGAGCTGTTTTTT.

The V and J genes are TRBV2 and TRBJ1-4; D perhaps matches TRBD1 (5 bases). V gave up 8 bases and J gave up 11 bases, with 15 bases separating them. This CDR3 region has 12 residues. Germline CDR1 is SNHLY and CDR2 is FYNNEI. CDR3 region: CASAEGLGKLFF. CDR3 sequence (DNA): TGTGCCAGCGCCGAGGGACTGGGTAAACTGTTTTTT.

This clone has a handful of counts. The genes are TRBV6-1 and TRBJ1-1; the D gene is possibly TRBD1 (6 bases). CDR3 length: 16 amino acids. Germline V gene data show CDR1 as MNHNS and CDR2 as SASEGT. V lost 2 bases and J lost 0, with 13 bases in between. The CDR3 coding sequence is TGTGCCAGCAGTGAATATGAGGACAGCCTGAACACTGAAGCTTTCTTT. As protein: CASSEYEDSLNTEAFF.